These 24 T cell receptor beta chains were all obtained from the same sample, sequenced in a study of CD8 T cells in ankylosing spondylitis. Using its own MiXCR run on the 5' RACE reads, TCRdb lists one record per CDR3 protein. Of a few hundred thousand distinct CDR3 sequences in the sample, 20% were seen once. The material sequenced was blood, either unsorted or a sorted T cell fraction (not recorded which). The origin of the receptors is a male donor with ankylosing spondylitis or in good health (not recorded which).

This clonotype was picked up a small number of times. CDR3 nucleotide sequence: TGTGCCAGCTCGCTCCCTCGGGACCGGGACAGAGTTTCGTACGAGCAGTACGTC. It codes for CASSLPRDRDRVSYEQYV. This chain uses TRBV18 with TRBJ2-7; 7 bases are a match to TRBD1. J gave up 4 bases and V 6 bases, and 21 bases lay outside the gene matches. Germline CDR1 KGHSH, CDR2 LQKENI. This CDR3 region has 18 residues.

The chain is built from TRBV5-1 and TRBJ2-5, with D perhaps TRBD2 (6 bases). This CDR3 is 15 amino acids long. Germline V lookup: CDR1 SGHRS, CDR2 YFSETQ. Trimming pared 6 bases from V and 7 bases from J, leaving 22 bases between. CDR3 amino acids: CASTAGRGNRGTQYF. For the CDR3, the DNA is TGCGCCAGCACGGCGGGGCGGGGAAACCGAGGGACCCAGTACTTC.

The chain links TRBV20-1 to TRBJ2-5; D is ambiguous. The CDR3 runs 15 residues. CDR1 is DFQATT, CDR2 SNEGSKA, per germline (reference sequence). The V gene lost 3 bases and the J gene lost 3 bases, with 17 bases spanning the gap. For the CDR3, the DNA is TGCAGTGCTAGGGACGGACGGAATTATAAAGAGACCCAGTACTTC. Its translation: CSARDGRNYKETQYF.

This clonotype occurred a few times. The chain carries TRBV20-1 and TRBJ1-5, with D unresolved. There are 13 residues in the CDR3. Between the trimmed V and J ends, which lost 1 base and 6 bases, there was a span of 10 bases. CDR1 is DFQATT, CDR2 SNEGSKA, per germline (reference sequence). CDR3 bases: TGCAGTGCTAGAGGGACCTCCGGTCAGCCCCAGCATTTT. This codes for CSARGTSGQPQHF.

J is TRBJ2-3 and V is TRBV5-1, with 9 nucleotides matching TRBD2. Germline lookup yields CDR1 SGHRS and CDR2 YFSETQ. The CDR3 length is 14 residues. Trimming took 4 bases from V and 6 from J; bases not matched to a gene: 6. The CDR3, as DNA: TGCGCCAGCAGCCAGGGACTAGCTGATGATACGCAGTATTTT. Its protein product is CASSQGLADDTQYF.

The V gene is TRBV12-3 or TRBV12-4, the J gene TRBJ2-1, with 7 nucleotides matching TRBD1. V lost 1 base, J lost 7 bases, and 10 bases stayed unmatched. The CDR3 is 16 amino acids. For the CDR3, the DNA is TGTGCCAGCAGTTTAGGGACAGGCTTGGTCGAGAATGAGCAGTTCTTC. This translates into CASSLGTGLVENEQFF.

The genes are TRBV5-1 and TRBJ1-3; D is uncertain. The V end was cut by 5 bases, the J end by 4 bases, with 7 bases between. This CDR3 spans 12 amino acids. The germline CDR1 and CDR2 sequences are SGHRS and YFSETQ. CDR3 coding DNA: TGCGCCAGCAGTGAACGCGGAAACACCATATATTTT. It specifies CASSERGNTIYF.

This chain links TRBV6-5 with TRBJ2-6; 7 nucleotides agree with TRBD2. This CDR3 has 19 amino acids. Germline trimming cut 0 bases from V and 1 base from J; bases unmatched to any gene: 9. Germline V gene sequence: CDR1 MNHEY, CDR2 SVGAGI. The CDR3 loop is CASSYSTSAGASGANVLTF. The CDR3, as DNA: TGTGCCAGCAGTTACTCGACTTCCGCGGGAGCATCTGGGGCCAACGTCCTGACTTTC.

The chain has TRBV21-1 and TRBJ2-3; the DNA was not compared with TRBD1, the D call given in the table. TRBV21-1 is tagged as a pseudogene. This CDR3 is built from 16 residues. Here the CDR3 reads CASSKVGQGRTDTQYF. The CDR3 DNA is TGTGCCAGCAGCAAGGTGGGACAGGGACGCACAGATACGCAGTATTTT.

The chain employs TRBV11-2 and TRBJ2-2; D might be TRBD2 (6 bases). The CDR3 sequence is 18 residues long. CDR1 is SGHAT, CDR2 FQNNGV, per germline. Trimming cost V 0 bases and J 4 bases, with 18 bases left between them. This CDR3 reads CASSLDPAGTLVTGELFF. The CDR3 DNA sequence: TGTGCCAGCAGCTTAGATCCCGCCGGGACTCTGGTCACCGGGGAGCTGTTTTTT.

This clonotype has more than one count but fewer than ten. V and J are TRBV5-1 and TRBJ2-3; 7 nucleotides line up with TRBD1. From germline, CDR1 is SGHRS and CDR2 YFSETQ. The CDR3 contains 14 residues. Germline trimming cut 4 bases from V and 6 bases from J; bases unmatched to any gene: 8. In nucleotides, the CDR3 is TGCGCCAGCAGCGGACCCCAACAGGGGGATACGCAGTATTTT. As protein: CASSGPQQGDTQYF.

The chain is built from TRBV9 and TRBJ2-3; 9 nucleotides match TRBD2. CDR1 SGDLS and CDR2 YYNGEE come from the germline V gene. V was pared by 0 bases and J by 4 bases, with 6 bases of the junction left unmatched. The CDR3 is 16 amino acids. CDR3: CASSVGVAGVADTQYF. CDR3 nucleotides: TGTGCCAGCAGCGTAGGGGTAGCGGGAGTGGCAGATACGCAGTATTTT.

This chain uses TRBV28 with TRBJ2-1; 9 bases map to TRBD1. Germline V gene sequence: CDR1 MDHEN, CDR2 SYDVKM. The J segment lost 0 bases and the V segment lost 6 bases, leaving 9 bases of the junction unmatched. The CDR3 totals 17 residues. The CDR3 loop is CASRVTGGGNSYNEQFF. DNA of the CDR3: TGTGCCAGCAGGGTAACAGGGGGCGGAAACTCCTACAATGAGCAGTTCTTC.

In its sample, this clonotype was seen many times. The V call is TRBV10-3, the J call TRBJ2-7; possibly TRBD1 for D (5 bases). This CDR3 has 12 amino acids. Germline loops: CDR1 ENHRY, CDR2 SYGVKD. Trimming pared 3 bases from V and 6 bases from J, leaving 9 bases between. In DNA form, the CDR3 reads TGTGCCATCAGTGATAGTGACAGCGAGCAGTACGTC. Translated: CAISDSDSEQYV.

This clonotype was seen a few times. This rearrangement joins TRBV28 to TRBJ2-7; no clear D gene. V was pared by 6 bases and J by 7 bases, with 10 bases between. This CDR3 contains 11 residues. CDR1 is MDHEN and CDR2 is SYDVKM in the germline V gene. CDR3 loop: CASRGGIEQYV. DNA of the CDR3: TGTGCCAGCAGAGGTGGGATTGAGCAGTACGTC.

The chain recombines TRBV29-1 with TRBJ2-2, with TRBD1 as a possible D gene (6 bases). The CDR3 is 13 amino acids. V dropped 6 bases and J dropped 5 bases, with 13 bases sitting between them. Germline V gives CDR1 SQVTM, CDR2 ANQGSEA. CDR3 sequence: CSVPGVFTGELFF. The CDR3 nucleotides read TGCAGCGTCCCAGGGGTATTTACCGGGGAGCTGTTTTTT.

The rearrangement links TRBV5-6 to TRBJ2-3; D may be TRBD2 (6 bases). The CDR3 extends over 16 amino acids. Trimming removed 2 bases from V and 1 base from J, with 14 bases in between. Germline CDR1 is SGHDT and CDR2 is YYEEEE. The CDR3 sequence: CASSFTRGGGTDTQYF. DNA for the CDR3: TGTGCCAGCAGCTTCACACGGGGAGGTGGCACAGATACGCAGTATTTT.

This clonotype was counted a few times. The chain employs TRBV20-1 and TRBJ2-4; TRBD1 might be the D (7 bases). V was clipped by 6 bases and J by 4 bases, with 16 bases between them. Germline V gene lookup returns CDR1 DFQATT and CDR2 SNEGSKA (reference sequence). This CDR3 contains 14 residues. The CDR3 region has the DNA TGCAGTGCGTCAGGGGGGTTGGGTAAAAACATTCAGTACTTC. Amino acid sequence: CSASGGLGKNIQYF.

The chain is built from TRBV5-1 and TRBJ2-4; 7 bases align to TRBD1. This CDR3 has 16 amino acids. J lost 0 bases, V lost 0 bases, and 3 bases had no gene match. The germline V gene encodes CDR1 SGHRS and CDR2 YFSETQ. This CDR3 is CASSLGDSGAKNIQYF. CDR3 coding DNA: TGCGCCAGCAGCTTGGGGGACAGTGGAGCCAAAAACATTCAGTACTTC.

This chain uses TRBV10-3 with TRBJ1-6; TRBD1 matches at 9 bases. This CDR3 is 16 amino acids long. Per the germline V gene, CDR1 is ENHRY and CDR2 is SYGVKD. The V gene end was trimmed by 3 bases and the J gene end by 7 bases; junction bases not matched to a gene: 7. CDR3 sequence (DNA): TGTGCCATCAGTGAAGCGTCGGGACAGGGAAATTCACCCCTCCACTTT. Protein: CAISEASGQGNSPLHF.

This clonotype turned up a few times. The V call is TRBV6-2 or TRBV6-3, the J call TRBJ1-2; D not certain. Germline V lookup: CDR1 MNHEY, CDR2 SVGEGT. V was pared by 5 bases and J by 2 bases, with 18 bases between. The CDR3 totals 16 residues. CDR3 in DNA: TGTGCCAGCAGTGACAACCTCAGTAGTCCGAACTATGGCTACACCTTC. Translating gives CASSDNLSSPNYGYTF.

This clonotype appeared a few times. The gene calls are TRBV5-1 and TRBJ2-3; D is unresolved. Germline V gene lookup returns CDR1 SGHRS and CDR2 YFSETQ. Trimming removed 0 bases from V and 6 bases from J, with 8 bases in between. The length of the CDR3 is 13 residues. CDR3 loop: CASSLGALDTQYF. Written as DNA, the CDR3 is TGCGCCAGCAGCTTGGGCGCCCTGGATACGCAGTATTTT.

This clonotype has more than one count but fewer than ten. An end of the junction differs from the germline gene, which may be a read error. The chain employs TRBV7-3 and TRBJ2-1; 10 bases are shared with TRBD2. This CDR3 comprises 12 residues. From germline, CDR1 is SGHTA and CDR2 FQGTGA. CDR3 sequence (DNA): TGCGCCAGCAGCGTGACTAGCGGGGAGCAGTTCTTC. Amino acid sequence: CASSVTSGEQFF.

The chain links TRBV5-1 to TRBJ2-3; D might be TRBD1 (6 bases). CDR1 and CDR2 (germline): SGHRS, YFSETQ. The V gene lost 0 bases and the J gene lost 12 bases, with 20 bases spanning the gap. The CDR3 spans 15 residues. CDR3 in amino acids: CASSLAGVIGQSQYF. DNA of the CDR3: TGCGCCAGCAGCTTGGCCGGAGTTATCGGACAGTCACAGTATTTT.